Sequencing of this TCR beta chain was carried out in a study of T-cell reconstitution after alpha-beta-depleted transplantation in children. The authors prepared the TCRbeta library with unique molecular identifiers. TCRdb analysed the PCR reads with MiXCR anew, one entry per CDR3 protein. The table has around 300,000 distinct CDR3 sequences, approximately 10% seen once. Findings and caveats of the study: TCRbeta diversity was high at day 60 in some patients (a result of surviving recipient T cells and thymic progenitors). The study reportedly traced alpha-beta T cells about two months after transplant to several hundred expanded graft clones. Counts and diversity of T cells one year after transplant came mostly from newly produced T cells.

The CDR3 extends over 16 amino acids. Trimming left V 2 bases short and J 0 bases short, with 12 bases between. Germline V gene data show CDR1 as SGHDT and CDR2 as YYEEEE. This clonotype was counted ten times or more. Antigen specificity is unknown. Material: peripheral blood, obtained 180 days after TCRalphabeta/CD19-depleted stem cell transplant. The receptor's source is a male patient between 2 and 10 years old who had a stem cell transplant for chronic granulomatous disease, so the T cells may come from the graft donor. This chain joins TRBV5-6 and TRBJ2-1; possible D gene TRBD2, 5 bases. The CDR3 reads CASSLLGIGSYNEQFF. DNA of the CDR3: TGTGCCAGCAGCTTACTCGGGATTGGCTCCTACAATGAGCAGTTCTTC.